The next 28 T cell receptor beta chains were all read from a single sample in a study of cytomegalovirus exposure and HLA in healthy donors. PCR employed 60 Vbeta and 13 Jbeta primers. Method: immunoSEQ multiplex PCR; TCRdb's copy keeps in-frame clones and lacks some. The sample lists approximately 140,000 clones, 80% to 90% occurring once. Specimen: PBMCs. All receptors come from a man in his forties or fifties in good health and CMV-seronegative.

The chain recombines TRBV14 with TRBJ2-3; possible D gene TRBD2, 5 bases. Trimming shortened V by 0 bases and J by 9 bases, and 22 bases separated the two germline ends. From germline, CDR1 is SGHDN and CDR2 FVKESK. This CDR3 has 17 residues. The CDR3 loop is CASSQDFRPQRDRTQYF. The CDR3 bases are TGTGCCAGCAGCCAAGATTTCAGGCCCCAGAGGGATAGAACGCAGTATTTT.

The rearrangement links TRBV7-9 to TRBJ2-3, with 11 nucleotides matching TRBD2. Trimming took 5 bases from V and 0 from J; bases not matched to a gene: 7. From germline, CDR1 is SEHNR and CDR2 FQNEAQ (reference sequence). The CDR3 length is 17 residues. The CDR3: CASSKGLAGISTDTQYF. The CDR3 bases are TGTGCCAGCAGCAAAGGACTAGCGGGTATTAGCACAGATACGCAGTATTTT.

The rearrangement links TRBV7-8 to TRBJ1-5; 7 nucleotides agree with TRBD1. The CDR3 runs 16 residues. CDR1 and CDR2 from the germline V gene are SGHVS and FQNEAQ. The trim removed 1 base at V and 5 bases at J, leaving 8 bases unmatched. CDR3 DNA sequence: TGTGCCAGCAGCTTAGGTGAGGACAGGTTTCATCAGCCCCAGCATTTT. This codes for CASSLGEDRFHQPQHF.

This clone appeared a few times. V gene TRBV5-4 combines with J gene TRBJ2-2; D possibly corresponds to TRBD1 (6 bases). This CDR3 region has 13 residues. Germline V CDR1 and CDR2: SGHNT, YYREEE (reference sequence). V was clipped by 4 bases and J by 7 bases, with 11 bases between them. DNA of the CDR3: TGTGCCAGCAGCATACAGGGTTACGGGGAGCTGTTTTTT. Its protein is CASSIQGYGELFF. Full variable domain (outside the CDR3, taken from reference TRBV5-4 and TRBJ2-2): ETGVTQSPTHLIKTRGQQVTLRCSSQSGHNTVSWYQQALGQGPQFIFQYYREEENGRGNFPPRFSGLQFPNYSSELNVNALELDDSALYLCASSIQGYGELFFGEGSRLTVL.

The chain employs TRBV30 and TRBJ1-5; a weak D match, TRBD1 (5 bases). The CDR3 is made up of 13 amino acids. The V end was cut by 6 bases, the J end by 2 bases, with 11 bases between. Germline lookup yields CDR1 GTSNPN and CDR2 SVGIG (reference sequence). The CDR3 region has the DNA TGTGCCTGCGGAGGGGCAGGCAATCAGCCCCAGCATTTT. Translating gives CACGGAGNQPQHF.

This clone appeared once. The V call is TRBV9, the J call TRBJ1-1; TRBD1 matches at 7 bases. This CDR3 spans 16 amino acids. Germline V gene lookup returns CDR1 SGDLS and CDR2 YYNGEE. V gave up 4 bases and J gave up 3 bases; unmatched junction bases: 12. CDR3 protein: CASSPRQGLGYTEAFF. The CDR3 DNA follows: TGTGCCAGCAGCCCTCGACAGGGTTTGGGCTACACTGAAGCTTTCTTT.

This rearrangement joins TRBV5-1 to TRBJ2-7; TRBD2 might be the D (5 bases). With 4 bases removed from V and 3 bases from J, the gap between germline ends came to 17 bases. The germline V gene encodes CDR1 SGHRS and CDR2 YFSETQ. This CDR3 has 15 amino acids. This CDR3 reads CASSTRTPEVYEQYF. The DNA for the CDR3 is TGCGCCAGCAGCACCCGGACCCCGGAGGTCTACGAGCAGTACTTC.

The rearrangement links TRBV2 to TRBJ1-2; 7 bases are shared with TRBD1. The CDR3 sequence is 13 residues long. Germline lookup yields CDR1 SNHLY and CDR2 FYNNEI. The V gene end was trimmed by 6 bases and the J gene end by 4 bases; junction bases not matched to a gene: 5. This CDR3 is CASSLDRTYGYTF. CDR3 sequence (DNA): TGTGCCAGCAGCCTGGACAGGACCTATGGCTACACCTTC. The full variable domain, with the rest looked up from reference TRBV2 and TRBJ1-2, is EPEVTQTPSHQVTQMGQEVILRCVPISNHLYFYWYRQILGQKVEFLVSFYNNEISEKSEIFDDQFSVERPDGSNFTLKIRSTKLEDSAMYFCASSLDRTYGYTFGSGTRLTVV.

The rearrangement joins TRBV4-2 to TRBJ1-2, with 9 positions matching TRBD1. Germline V CDR1 and CDR2: LGHNA, YNFKEQ. CDR3 length: 16 amino acids. V was clipped by 2 bases and J by 2 bases; unmatched bases: 6. The CDR3 here is CASSQPGQGGNYGYTF. The CDR3 nucleotides are TGTGCCAGCAGCCAACCGGGACAGGGTGGAAACTATGGCTACACCTTC.

The chain links TRBV30 to TRBJ2-1; possibly TRBD2 for D (6 bases). This CDR3 has 14 amino acids. The germline V gene encodes CDR1 GTSNPN and CDR2 SVGIG (reference sequence). V was clipped by 0 bases and J by 4 bases, with 10 bases between them. The CDR3 loop reads CAWSVREPYNEQFF. In DNA form, the CDR3 reads TGTGCCTGGAGTGTACGGGAGCCATACAATGAGCAGTTCTTC.

The genes are TRBV7-9 and TRBJ1-1, with D perhaps matching TRBD1 (5 bases). The V gene's germline CDR1 is SEHNR and CDR2 FQNEAQ (reference sequence). This CDR3 comprises 17 residues. Trimming removed 5 bases at V and 1 base at J, with 20 bases between. The CDR3 is CASSPTGPGGGNTEAFF. In DNA form, the CDR3 reads TGTGCCAGCAGCCCTACTGGCCCCGGGGGGGGGAACACTGAAGCTTTCTTT. The full variable domain, in which reference TRBV7-9 and TRBJ1-1 provide the parts outside the CDR3, is DTGVSQNPRHKITKRGQNVTFRCDPISEHNRLYWYRQTLGQGPEFLTYFQNEAQLEKSRLLSDRFSAERPKGSFSTLEIQRTEQGDSAMYLCASSPTGPGGGNTEAFFGQGTRLTVV.

The chain carries TRBV30 and TRBJ1-2, with D maybe TRBD1 (5 bases). Trimming pared 2 bases from V and 4 bases from J, leaving 11 bases between. The CDR3 is made up of 13 amino acids. Germline V gives CDR1 GTSNPN, CDR2 SVGIG (reference sequence). CDR3 sequence: CAWSRSRVYGYTF. CDR3 DNA sequence: TGTGCCTGGAGTCGGTCCAGGGTCTATGGCTACACCTTC.

The chain is built from TRBV14 and TRBJ2-3, with D perhaps TRBD2 (7 bases). Trimming removed 4 bases at V and 2 bases at J, with 19 bases between. The CDR3 is 17 amino acids. Germline V gene lookup returns CDR1 SGHDN and CDR2 FVKESK. CDR3 DNA sequence: TGTGCCAGCAGCCTGTTAGTGGGGGGGGCTCCCACAGATACGCAGTATTTT. It is translated as CASSLLVGGAPTDTQYF. Full variable domain (remainder filled in from reference TRBV14 and TRBJ2-3): EAGVTQFPSHSVIEKGQTVTLRCDPISGHDNLYWYRRVMGKEIKFLLHFVKESKQDESGMPNNRFLAERTGGTYSTLKVQPAELEDSGVYFCASSLLVGGAPTDTQYFGPGTRLTVL.

This chain uses TRBV4-1 with TRBJ1-6, with D maybe TRBD1 (5 bases). Germline V CDR1 and CDR2: MGHRA, YSYEKL. Deletions cut 0 bases from V and 1 base from J, with 10 bases between. The CDR3 consists of 17 residues. The CDR3 spells CASSQEVRVSYNSPLHF. The CDR3 bases are TGCGCCAGCAGCCAAGAGGTCAGGGTATCCTATAATTCACCCCTCCACTTT.

The CDR3 region has the DNA TGCGCCAGCAGCCAAGGGGGACAGGGGCCCTACAATGAGCAGTTCTTC. Translation gives CASSQGGQGPYNEQFF. The chain couples TRBV4-1 to TRBJ2-1; 10 nucleotides align to TRBD1. The CDR3 covers 16 residues. The J segment lost 2 bases and the V segment lost 1 base, leaving 2 bases of the junction unmatched. Looked up from germline, CDR1 is MGHRA and CDR2 is YSYEKL.

The genes are TRBV29-1 and TRBJ2-7; 8 nucleotides agree with TRBD2. Looked up from germline, CDR1 is SQVTM and CDR2 is ANQGSEA. CDR3 size: 13 residues. J lost 6 bases, V lost 8 bases, and 12 bases had no gene match. As DNA, the CDR3 is TGCAGCTCCTCGGGAGGGGGGGGGTCCGAGCAGTACTTC. It yields the protein CSSSGGGGSEQYF.

The chain couples TRBV7-9 to TRBJ1-2; D possibly corresponds to TRBD1 (5 bases). Germline CDR1 and CDR2: SEHNR and FQNEAQ (reference sequence). The CDR3 consists of 14 residues. Deletions cut 5 bases from V and 4 bases from J, with 14 bases between. CDR3 region: CASSLGADVYGYTF. The CDR3 bases are TGTGCCAGCAGCCTAGGGGCTGACGTCTATGGCTACACCTTC.

This chain joins TRBV5-1 and TRBJ2-5; 14 nucleotides agree with TRBD2. There are 17 residues in the CDR3. J was trimmed by 5 bases and V by 4 bases; bases with no gene match: 10. CDR1 is SGHRS, CDR2 YFSETQ, per germline. In nucleotides, the CDR3 is TGCGCCAGCAGCCCTTTGACTAGCGGGGGGGCGGAGGAGACCCAGTACTTC. Its protein is CASSPLTSGGAEETQYF.

The V and J genes are TRBV6-1 and TRBJ1-2, with TRBD1 identical over 11 bases. V was pared by 1 base and J by 7 bases, with 5 bases of the junction left unmatched. The germline V gene encodes CDR1 MNHNS and CDR2 SASEGT. CDR3 length: 15 amino acids. The CDR3 is CASSEVRTGGGGYTF. CDR3 nucleotides: TGTGCCAGCAGTGAAGTTAGGACAGGGGGCGGTGGCTACACCTTC.

The rearrangement joins TRBV7-9 to TRBJ2-5; 8 bases map to TRBD2. The J call may be incorrect, as the DNA end agrees better with TRBJ2-7. The CDR3 runs 15 residues. Germline loops: CDR1 SEHNR, CDR2 FQNEAQ (reference sequence). The chain's CDR3 is CASSGGRGYPYEQYF. CDR3 in DNA: TGTGCCAGCTCGGGGGGGCGGGGATACCCCTACGAGCAGTACTTC.

The CDR3 bases are TGTGCCAGCTCACCTACTGGACAGGCCCAACTGGGGTATGGCTACACCTTC. Its protein product is CASSPTGQAQLGYGYTF. The chain joins TRBV18 to TRBJ1-2; 7 positions match TRBD1. The V and J ends lost 3 bases and 5 bases, in that order; junction bases with no gene match: 15. The CDR3 runs to 17 residues. Germline CDR1 is KGHSH and CDR2 is LQKENI.

This CDR3 is CAWSVLGSKGSPLHF. DNA for the CDR3: TGTGCCTGGAGTGTATTGGGCAGTAAAGGTTCACCCCTCCACTTT. This chain connects TRBV30 to TRBJ1-6, with D uncertain. Germline CDR1 GTSNPN, CDR2 SVGIG (reference sequence). Trimming took off 0 bases at V and 9 bases at J, with 15 bases between the two ends. The CDR3 is 15 amino acids.

This chain links TRBV7-6 with TRBJ2-7; 7 bases are shared with TRBD1. V was pared by 5 bases and J by 2 bases, with 9 bases of the junction left unmatched. The CDR3 has 15 residues. The germline V gene encodes CDR1 SGHVS and CDR2 FNYEAQ. The CDR3 here is CASSPETGWAYEQYF. The CDR3, as DNA: TGTGCCAGCAGCCCCGAGACAGGGTGGGCCTACGAGCAGTACTTC.

The chain is built from TRBV10-1 and TRBJ2-7; a weak D match, TRBD2 (6 bases). Trimming removed 0 bases at V and 9 bases at J, with 15 bases between. This CDR3 has 14 amino acids. Germline CDR1 and CDR2: WNHNN and SYGVQD (reference sequence). In DNA, the CDR3 is TGCGCCAGCAGTGAGTCCGTAGGAGGGGATGGGCAGTACTTC. It is translated as CASSESVGGDGQYF.

This clone was observed a handful of times. The rearrangement links TRBV6-5 to TRBJ2-5; TRBD1 matches 7 bases. The CDR3 is made up of 13 amino acids. Germline V gene data show CDR1 as MNHEY and CDR2 as SVGAGI. The V segment lost 4 bases and the J segment 2 bases; nucleotides outside the gene matches: 1. The CDR3 DNA reads as TGTGCCAGCAGTTGGGGACAGCAAGAGACCCAGTACTTC. Its translation is CASSWGQQETQYF.

This rearrangement joins TRBV5-1 to TRBJ2-1, with D possibly matching TRBD2 (6 bases). Germline assignment: CDR1 SGHRS and CDR2 YFSETQ. This CDR3 has 13 residues. Between the trimmed V and J ends, which lost 3 bases and 7 bases, there was a span of 11 bases. This CDR3 reads CASSSTSQNEQFF. The CDR3 nucleotides are TGCGCCAGCAGCTCGACTAGTCAGAATGAGCAGTTCTTC.

This chain connects TRBV4-3 to TRBJ1-6; 10 bases map to TRBD1. The V segment lost 0 bases and the J segment 10 bases; nucleotides outside the gene matches: 6. CDR1 is LGHNA and CDR2 is YSLEER in the germline V gene. This CDR3 comprises 16 residues. The CDR3 DNA reads as TGCGCCAGCAGCCAAGATCAAGGGACAGGGGTCTCACCCCTCCACTTT. Amino acids: CASSQDQGTGVSPLHF.

V and J are TRBV2 and TRBJ2-7; D is undetermined. Germline V lookup: CDR1 SNHLY, CDR2 FYNNEI. This CDR3 contains 11 residues. Trimming left V 7 bases short and J 4 bases short, with 8 bases between. CDR3 in DNA: TGTGCCAGCAAATCTAATTACGAGCAGTACTTC. Translation gives CASKSNYEQYF.